The rows below give T cell receptor beta chains drawn from one sample of a study of T cells in Graves' hyperthyroidism and ophthalmopathy. Using its own MiXCR run on the multiplex PCR reads, TCRdb lists one record per CDR3 protein. The sample shows about 270,000 distinct CDR3 sequences, 20% to 25% of them seen only once. The sample was blood. These receptor sequences come from a man aged 25-45 years with Graves' ophthalmopathy. Both conserved end residues are part of each CDR3. Fields, in order: D gene, CDR3 length, clone size, V gene, J gene, CDR3 DNA, CDR3 protein. A D gene is named only where the DNA matches it firmly. Rows give clone size only sometimes, using once, few, many, or a class for an expanded clone.

.	14	many	TRBV20-1	TRBJ1-1	TGCAGTGCTAACCCGACAGCTCCGAACACTGAAGCTTTCTTT	CSANPTAPNTEAFF
.	15	few	TRBV6-6	TRBJ1-1	TGTGCCAGCAGTTACTCTCTGGGGATTAACACTGAAGCTTTCTTT	CASSYSLGINTEAFF
.	13	.	TRBV18	TRBJ1-5	TGTGCCAGCTCCCAAAGGAACGATCAGCCCCAGCATTTT	CASSQRNDQPQHF
.	14	few	TRBV6-1	TRBJ2-7	TGTGCCAGCAGTCGGACGGAAGTCTCCTACGAGCAGTACTTC	CASSRTEVSYEQYF
.	13	few	TRBV5-6	TRBJ1-2	TGTGCCAGCAGCTTGGCGTCTCCCTATGGCTACACCTTC	CASSLASPYGYTF
.	18	few	TRBV24-1	TRBJ2-2	TGTGCCACCAGTGATTTCAAACGGCAAGGAAGCATGACCGGGGAGCTGTTTTTT	CATSDFKRQGSMTGELFF
.	14	few	TRBV5-5	TRBJ1-5	TGTGCCAGCAGCGCAGACCTTAGCAATCAGCCCCAGCATTTT	CASSADLSNQPQHF
.	14	few	TRBV20-1	TRBJ1-6	TGCAGTACCTCAGACCGAACAGATAATTCACCCCTCCACTTT	CSTSDRTDNSPLHF
.	13	few	TRBV5-1	TRBJ2-3	TGCGCCAGCAGCTTTTTCTCATTAGATACGCAGTATTTT	CASSFFSLDTQYF
.	14	.	TRBV5-4	TRBJ1-2	TGTGCCAGCAGCGCGGGGGGGACCGGGTCGAGTGGCACCTTC	CASSAGGTGSSGTF
.	13	few	TRBV7-3	TRBJ1-4	TGTGCCAGCAGCGACCCCTCAGATGAAAAACTGTTTTTT	CASSDPSDEKLFF
TRBD1	15	.	TRBV15	TRBJ2-7	TGTGCCACCAGCTCTCGGGACAGGGTTTGGGACGAGCAGTACTTC	CATSSRDRVWDEQYF
TRBD1	12	.	TRBV19	TRBJ2-7	TGTGCCAGTAGCGACAGGGGCTACGAGCAGTACTTC	CASSDRGYEQYF
.	13	few	TRBV12-5	TRBJ1-1	TGTGCTAGTGGTTTGGGCTGGGGGGCTGAAGCTTTCTTT	CASGLGWGAEAFF
TRBD1	16	.	TRBV28	TRBJ1-2	TGTGCCAGCAGTTTCTCCGGGACAGAGACTAACTATGGCTACACCTTC	CASSFSGTETNYGYTF
TRBD2	15	.	TRBV7-9	TRBJ2-3	TGTGCCAGCAGCAGTTCTAGCGGGAGCGCAGATACGCAGTATTTT	CASSSSSGSADTQYF